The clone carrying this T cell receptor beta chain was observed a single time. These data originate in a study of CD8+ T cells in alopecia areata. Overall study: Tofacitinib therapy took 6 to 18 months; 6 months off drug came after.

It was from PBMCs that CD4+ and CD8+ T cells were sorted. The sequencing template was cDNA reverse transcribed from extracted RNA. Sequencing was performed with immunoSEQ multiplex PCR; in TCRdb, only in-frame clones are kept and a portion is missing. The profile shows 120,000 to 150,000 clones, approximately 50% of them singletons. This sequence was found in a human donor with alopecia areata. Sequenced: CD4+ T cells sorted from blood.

The CDR3 nucleotides read TGCGCCAGCAGTCAATCGACAGTATTCTATGGCTACACCTTC. It specifies CASSQSTVFYGYTF. The gene calls are TRBV23-1 and TRBJ1-2; tentative D call: TRBD1 (5 bases). TRBV23-1 is an ORF, and what it does is uncertain. The CDR3 is 14 residues long. Trimming left V 0 bases short and J 4 bases short, with 9 bases between.